This is a list of T cell receptor beta chains from one sample in a study of cytomegalovirus exposure and HLA in healthy donors. The assay was immunoSEQ multiplex PCR, and TCRdb's table has in-frame clones only and misses some. This sample has 130,000 or so clones; roughly four fifths occur once, and the top ten carry 6.3%. Source material: PBMCs. Receptors originate from a middle-aged woman in good health and CMV-seronegative. Both conserved end residues are part of each CDR3. Fields, in order: J gene, V gene, clone size, D gene, CDR3 DNA, CDR3 protein. D genes are given only for firm matches. Size is stated for part of the rows, as once, few or many counts, or as a class when the clone is expanded.

>TRBJ2-2|TRBV5-1|.|.
TGCGCCAGCAGCTTGGTCGGCGGAGACACCGGGGAGCTGTTTTTT
CASSLVGGDTGELFF
>TRBJ1-4|TRBV5-8|few|.
TGTGCCAGCAGCTTGGTAGGGCAGCCCGGAGGTGAAAAACTGTTTTTT
CASSLVGQPGGEKLFF
>TRBJ2-7|TRBV5-5|.|TRBD1
TGTGCCAGCAGCAAAAGGACAGGTTTGCACGAGCAGTACTTC
CASSKRTGLHEQYF
>TRBJ2-3|TRBV11-2|.|.
TGTGCCAGCAGCTTGCGGACAAGGGCGCCCACTAGCACAGATACGCAGTATTTT
CASSLRTRAPTSTDTQYF
>TRBJ2-6|TRBV28|.|.
TGTGCCAGCAGTCCTTCTGGGGCCAACGGCCTGACTTTC
CASSPSGANGLTF
>TRBJ2-3|TRBV11-3|.|TRBD2
TGTGCCAGCAGCCCTAGCGGGTTTAGCACAGATACGCAGTATTTT
CASSPSGFSTDTQYF
>TRBJ1-5|TRBV6-1|.|.
TGTGCCAGCAGTGAATTAGGAGATAGGCGGCCCCAGCATTTT
CASSELGDRRPQHF
>TRBJ2-1|TRBV2|once|TRBD2
TGTGCCAGCAGTGACGAAGGACTAGCGGGATACAATGAGCAGTTCTTC
CASSDEGLAGYNEQFF
>TRBJ1-2|TRBV5-1|.|.
TGCGCCAGCAGCTTTGCAGAAAACTATGGCTACACCTTC
CASSFAENYGYTF
>TRBJ2-5|TRBV13|.|.
TGTGCCAGCAGTACCGGGACCGGGGGGACCCAGTACTTC
CASSTGTGGTQYF
>TRBJ1-5|TRBV2|few|.
TGTGCCAGCAGTGATCAACCGGGGGGCCAGCCCCAGCATTTT
CASSDQPGGQPQHF
>TRBJ2-2|TRBV7-6|.|.
TGTGCCAGCAGACCAGGGTCCGGGGAGCTGTTTTTT
CASRPGSGELFF
>TRBJ2-1|TRBV5-4|.|TRBD2
TGTGCCAGCAGCGTCACTAGCGGGAGTAATAATGAGCAGTTCTTC
CASSVTSGSNNEQFF
>TRBJ1-2|TRBV7-9|few|.
TGTGCCAGCAACTTCCAGGGGACGCCGGATGGCTACACCTTC
CASNFQGTPDGYTF
>TRBJ1-3|TRBV7-9|once|.
TGTGCCAGCAGCTTAACGGTTAGCTCTGGAAACACCATATATTTT
CASSLTVSSGNTIYF
>TRBJ2-2|TRBV7-3|.|TRBD2
TGTGCCAGCAGCCTCACCGGGACTAGTGACACCGGGGAGCTGTTTTTT
CASSLTGTSDTGELFF
>TRBJ2-1|TRBV19|.|TRBD1
TGTGCCAGTAGTATAGTACGGGACAGACTCAATGAGCAGTTCTTC
CASSIVRDRLNEQFF
>TRBJ2-1|TRBV27|.|.
TGTGCCAGCAGTTTAGGGCGCGACTACAATGAGCAGTTCTTC
CASSLGRDYNEQFF
>TRBJ2-6|TRBV7-2|.|TRBD2
TGTGCCAGCAGCGCTCCTAGAGCGGGAGGCCCTGGGGCCAACGGCCTGACTTTC
CASSAPRAGGPGANGLTF
>TRBJ2-7|TRBV4-3|.|.
TGCGCCAGCAGCCCAAGAGGGCTCAACTCCTACGAGCAGTACTTC
CASSPRGLNSYEQYF
>TRBJ2-7|TRBV11-2|.|.
TGTGCCAGCAGCCCCCTGGATTCAGCGGCCCACTCCTACGAGCAGTACTTC
CASSPLDSAAHSYEQYF
>TRBJ2-3|TRBV19|.|.
TGTGCCAGTAGTATAGTAGACAACACAGATACGCAGTATTTT
CASSIVDNTDTQYF
>TRBJ1-4|TRBV28|.|.
TGTGCCAGCCTCGGGCGGACGGGATATGAAAAACTGTTTTTT
CASLGRTGYEKLFF
>TRBJ2-3|TRBV7-2|few|TRBD2
TGTGCCAGCAGCTTAGCAGGGACTAGCGGATTAGATACGCAGTATTTT
CASSLAGTSGLDTQYF
>TRBJ2-1|TRBV19|.|TRBD2
TGTGCCAGTAGTAGCGGGACTAGCGGGAACAATGAGCAGTTCTTC
CASSSGTSGNNEQFF
>TRBJ2-7|TRBV9|.|.
TGTGCCAGCAGCGTCGGTGGCTCCTACGAGCAGTACTTC
CASSVGGSYEQYF
>TRBJ2-7|TRBV10-3|.|TRBD1
TGTGCCATCAGTGACGATAAAAGGACAGGGAGCCACGAGCAGTACTTC
CAISDDKRTGSHEQYF
>TRBJ1-2|TRBV5-4|.|.
TGTGCCAGCACCTCACACACAGCTAACTATGGCTACACCTTC
CASTSHTANYGYTF
>TRBJ1-2|TRBV7-9|.|TRBD1
TGTTCCAGCAGCTTAGAGTCGTGGACAGGGGGATTTAGCTATGGCTACACCTTC
CSSSLESWTGGFSYGYTF
>TRBJ2-1|TRBV5-1|few|.
TGCGCCAGCAGCGCCGGGGGAGTAGTTCCCTACAATGAGCAGTTCTTC
CASSAGGVVPYNEQFF
>TRBJ2-3|TRBV7-2|.|.
TGTGCCAGCCGTAGCGGATGGATCTCAGATACGCAGTATTTT
CASRSGWISDTQYF
>TRBJ2-1|TRBV28|.|TRBD2
TGTGCCAGCAGTTTATTGGGCGGGGGGGTCTACAATGAGCAGTTCTTC
CASSLLGGGVYNEQFF
>TRBJ1-1|TRBV7-2|.|.
TGTGCCAGCAGCTTAGGGTCGGGGGAAGCTTTCTTT
CASSLGSGEAFF
>TRBJ2-7|TRBV6-5|.|TRBD1
TGTGCCAGCAGTTACTCGTACGACAGGGTCTACGAGCAGTACTTC
CASSYSYDRVYEQYF
>TRBJ2-3|TRBV19|few|TRBD2
TGTGCCAGTAGTCCACGGACTAGCGGGGTGGTAGGCAGCACAGATACGCAGTATTTT
CASSPRTSGVVGSTDTQYF
>TRBJ1-4|TRBV7-9|.|.
TGTGCCAGCAGCTTACTAGGAAATGAAAAACTGTTTTTT
CASSLLGNEKLFF
>TRBJ1-5|TRBV19|.|.
TGTGCCAGCTCCGCACAGGGTAGCCATCAGCCCCAGCATTTT
CASSAQGSHQPQHF
>TRBJ1-1|TRBV6-5|few|.
TGTGCGGCAGGCACATCCCTAACGGATTCTGAAGCTTTCTTT
CAAGTSLTDSEAFF
>TRBJ1-1|TRBV7-9|.|.
TGTGCCAGCAGCCCGGGTGTGGTCCCTGAAGCTTTCTTT
CASSPGVVPEAFF
>TRBJ1-1|TRBV5-4|many|.
TGTGCCAGCAGCCCCTCGACAGGACAAAACACTGAAGCTTTCTTT
CASSPSTGQNTEAFF
>TRBJ2-3|TRBV7-8|.|TRBD2
TGTGCCAGCAGCTCGCTACTAGCGGCTAGCACAGATACGCAGTATTTT
CASSSLLAASTDTQYF
>TRBJ2-7|TRBV9|.|.
TGTGCCAGCAGCGTAGACTGGGACTCCGCCTACGAGCAGTACTTC
CASSVDWDSAYEQYF
>TRBJ1-1|TRBV14|.|.
TGTGCCAGCAGCCGAAACAGGGTAACTGAAGCTTTCTTT
CASSRNRVTEAFF
>TRBJ2-3|TRBV9|.|TRBD2
TGTGCCAGCGCATCGACTAGCCTTCCGGGTGATACGCAGTATTTT
CASASTSLPGDTQYF
>TRBJ2-1|TRBV11-2|.|.
TGTGCCAGCAGCTTTATACAGGGTTCCTACAATGAGCAGTTCTTC
CASSFIQGSYNEQFF
>TRBJ1-1|TRBV20-1|.|.
TGCAGTGCCGTTTGGGGGCAGGGAGTTTTCTTT
CSAVWGQGVFF
>TRBJ2-7|TRBV29-1|few|TRBD2
TGCAGCGTCCAGCTAGCGGGCCTCTACGAGCAGTACTTC
CSVQLAGLYEQYF
>TRBJ1-3|TRBV28|.|.
TGTGCCAGCAGTTTTCGTGGAAACACCATATATTTT
CASSFRGNTIYF
>TRBJ2-7|TRBV9|.|.
TGTGCCAGCAGCGTAGATGAGGCCCCCTACGAGCAGTACTTC
CASSVDEAPYEQYF
>TRBJ2-7|TRBV29-1|.|TRBD2
TGCAGCGTTCTAGCGGGAGCCTACGAGCAGTACTTC
CSVLAGAYEQYF
>TRBJ1-3|TRBV7-2|.|TRBD1
TGTGCCAGCAGCTACCAACGGACAGGACACTCTGGAAACACCATATATTTT
CASSYQRTGHSGNTIYF
>TRBJ2-7|TRBV28|.|TRBD1
TGTGCCAGCAGTAGGGACAGGGGGACCTACGAGCAGTACTTC
CASSRDRGTYEQYF
>TRBJ2-1|TRBV29-1|.|TRBD2
TGCAGCGTTCCCTCGGTTAGCGGGAGGTCTGTCGTCAACAATGAGCAGTTCTTC
CSVPSVSGRSVVNNEQFF
>TRBJ1-2|TRBV7-2|.|.
TGTGCCAGCGGAACCCCGGCGGGGGCGGATGGCTACACCTTC
CASGTPAGADGYTF
>TRBJ2-1|TRBV7-2|.|.
TGTGCCAGCAGCTTAGCGGCCAATGAGCAGTTCTTC
CASSLAANEQFF
>TRBJ2-5|TRBV28|.|.
TGTGCCAGCGCCCCGCTAGCGTTAGAAGAGACCCAGTACTTC
CASAPLALEETQYF